This T cell receptor beta chain was retrieved from a study of blood T cell repertoires in COVID-19. The wider study: COVID-19 samples collected from the United States, Italy and Spain covered acute and convalescent phases.

Source study methods: Amplifying reference gene primers gave estimates of nucleated cell counts. Sequencing used immunoSEQ multiplex PCR; TCRdb keeps in-frame clones, though not all of them. Clone size and V and J calls were adopted from that table, with D and trimming inferred from the DNA. The table shows 200,000 to 250,000 clones, with more than 75% occurring only once. Germline V gene lookup returns CDR1 KGHDR and CDR2 SFDVKD. This CDR3 spans 16 amino acids. V dropped 4 bases and J dropped 2 bases, with 14 bases sitting between them. Sample: peripheral blood. The gene calls are TRBV24-1 and TRBJ1-5, with D possibly being TRBD1 (6 bases). The source is a man older than 75 with acute or convalescent COVID-19. The CDR3 loop reads CATSDPQGSGNQPQHF. CDR3 nucleotide sequence: TGTGCCACCAGTGACCCACAGGGTAGTGGCAATCAGCCCCAGCATTTT.